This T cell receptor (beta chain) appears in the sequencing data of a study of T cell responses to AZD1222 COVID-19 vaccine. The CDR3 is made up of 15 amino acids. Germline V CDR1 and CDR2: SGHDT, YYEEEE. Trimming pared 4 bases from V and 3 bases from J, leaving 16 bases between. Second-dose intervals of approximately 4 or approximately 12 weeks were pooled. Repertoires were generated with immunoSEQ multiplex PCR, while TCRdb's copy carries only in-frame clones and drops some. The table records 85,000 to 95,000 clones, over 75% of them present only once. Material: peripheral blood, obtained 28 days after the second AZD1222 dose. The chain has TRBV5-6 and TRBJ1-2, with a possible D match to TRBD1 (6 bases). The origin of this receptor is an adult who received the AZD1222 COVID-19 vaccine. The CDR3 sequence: CASSLARGSYYGYTF. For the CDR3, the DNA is TGTGCCAGCAGCCTAGCCAGGGGTTCGTACTATGGCTACACCTTC.